The 10 T cell receptor beta chains in this list originate from one sample, sequenced in a study of blood T cell repertoires in COVID-19. Profiled with immunoSEQ multiplex PCR; TCRdb holds only in-frame clones, not every one. This table holds about 330,000 clones, approximately 90% found once. The sequencing sample was made of peripheral blood. The receptor set was obtained from a woman aged 45-60 years with active or convalescent COVID-19.

This chain joins TRBV15 and TRBJ1-6; D is undetermined. The CDR3 consists of 15 residues. Trimming took off 5 bases at V and 5 bases at J, with 13 bases between the two ends. Germline CDR1 is LNHNV and CDR2 is YYDKDF (reference sequence). CDR3 sequence (DNA): TGTGCCACCAGCCCGCCGGCGGGGAATAATTCACCCCTCCACTTT. Its protein product is CATSPPAGNNSPLHF.

The sample holds one count of this clone. The junction and the germline gene differ at one end; a read error may be behind it. The rearrangement joins TRBV2 to TRBJ2-1; 7 bases are shared with TRBD2. The CDR3 length is 11 residues. Germline loops: CDR1 SNHLY, CDR2 FYNNEI. In DNA form, the CDR3 reads TGTGCCAGCAGTGAGCGGACTAGTCTAGTCTTC. The encoded protein is CASSERTSLVF.

A note on this clone: Other DNA sequences in this specimen translate into the identical CDR3. The chain joins TRBV5-1 to TRBJ2-7; the D gene is possibly TRBD2 (6 bases). The CDR3 has 13 amino acids. CDR1 and CDR2 (germline): SGHRS, YFSETQ. Trimming took off 2 bases at V and 3 bases at J, with 9 bases between the two ends. The CDR3 bases are TGCGCCAGCAGCTTCGGGGGTAGCTACGAGCAGTACTTC. Amino acids: CASSFGGSYEQYF.

The chain joins TRBV15 to TRBJ1-4; possibly TRBD1 for D (5 bases). Germline assignment: CDR1 LNHNV and CDR2 YYDKDF (reference sequence). Trimming stripped 0 bases from V and 8 bases from J, with 28 bases between. This CDR3 contains 20 residues. Here the CDR3 DNA reads TGTGCCACCAGCAGAGATGGGGGACTCGGGGCGTTCGATTCTAGCGAAAAACTGTTTTTT. Encoded protein: CATSRDGGLGAFDSSEKLFF.

This clone turned up a few times. The chain carries TRBV3-1 (or the pseudogene TRBV3-2) and TRBJ2-7; TRBD2 matches 13 bases. The germline V gene has CDR1 LGHDT and CDR2 YNNKEL (reference sequence). The V segment lost 6 bases and the J segment 6 bases; nucleotides outside the gene matches: 5. This CDR3 has 14 amino acids. As DNA, the CDR3 is TGTGCCAGCAGACTAGCGGGAGGGCCGCTCGAGCAGTACTTC. This sequence encodes CASRLAGGPLEQYF.

The chain links TRBV7-2 to TRBJ2-5; a possible D gene is TRBD1 (6 bases). The ends were cut back, 1 base at V and 5 bases at J, with 17 bases in the middle. CDR1 SGHTA and CDR2 FQGNSA come from the germline V gene. The CDR3 has 16 residues. The CDR3 DNA is TGTGCCAGCAGCTTAGAGGCTGCAGGGGTAGGGGAGACCCAGTACTTC. The encoded protein is CASSLEAAGVGETQYF.

In nucleotides, the CDR3 is TGTGCCAGCAGTGAGAAACAGGTGGGAAAACTGTTTTTT. Its protein product is CASSEKQVGKLFF. The V gene is TRBV6-1, the J gene TRBJ1-4; a possible D gene is TRBD1 (5 bases). The CDR3 runs 13 residues. Trimming took 3 bases from V and 10 from J, leaving 12 bases between them. The germline gives CDR1 MNHNS, CDR2 SASEGT.

In this sample, this clone turned up a few times. This chain uses TRBV28 with TRBJ1-2; D may be TRBD1 (6 bases). Per germline, CDR1 MDHEN and CDR2 SYDVKM. The CDR3 has 12 amino acids. The V and J ends lost 4 bases and 5 bases respectively, with 8 bases between them. The CDR3 sequence is CASSYRVYGYTF. DNA of the CDR3: TGTGCCAGCAGTTACAGGGTGTATGGCTACACCTTC.

The chain carries TRBV15 and TRBJ2-3; 9 bases map to TRBD2. CDR1 is LNHNV and CDR2 is YYDKDF in the germline V gene (reference sequence). CDR3 length: 16 residues. The V gene end was trimmed by 6 bases and the J gene end by 4 bases; junction bases not matched to a gene: 11. The CDR3 sequence: CATRRGGLARSDTQYF. CDR3 bases: TGTGCCACCAGACGGGGTGGACTAGCGCGATCAGATACGCAGTATTTT.

J is TRBJ1-1 and V is TRBV27; D remains ambiguous. With 0 bases removed from V and 4 bases from J, the gap between germline ends came to 12 bases. There are 15 residues in the CDR3. In germline, CDR1 is MNHEY, CDR2 SMNVEV (reference sequence). For the CDR3, the DNA is TGTGCCAGCAGTTTATCCTCGACACTTTCCACTGAAGCTTTCTTT. Translating gives CASSLSSTLSTEAFF.